A single sample is the source of the 7 T cell receptor beta chains below, sequenced in a study of blood T cell repertoires in COVID-19. The assay was immunoSEQ multiplex PCR, and TCRdb's table has in-frame clones only and misses some. The sample includes about 310,000 clones, 80% to 90% of them seen just once. Material for sequencing was peripheral blood. These receptors originate from a man between 50 and 59 years old with active or convalescent COVID-19.

J is TRBJ1-5 and V is TRBV25-1, with D possibly matching TRBD1 (5 bases). This CDR3 region has 15 residues. V shed 7 bases and J shed 0 bases, with 13 bases lying between them. Germline V gene data show CDR1 as MGHDK and CDR2 as SYGVNS. This CDR3 reads CASTPQENSNQPQHF. The CDR3 nucleotides read TGTGCCAGCACCCCACAGGAAAATAGCAATCAGCCCCAGCATTTT.

The rearrangement links TRBV10-3 to TRBJ1-5; TRBD1 might be the D (6 bases). Per germline, CDR1 ENHRY and CDR2 SYGVKD. V lost 2 bases to trimming and J lost 6 bases, with 11 bases between them. This CDR3 spans 14 amino acids. CDR3 in DNA: TGTGCCATCAGTGAGAGGGGGGGAAGTCAGCCCCAGCATTTT. It codes for CAISERGGSQPQHF.

The V call is TRBV4-2, the J call TRBJ1-2; 9 nucleotides match TRBD1. Unmatched junction bases numbered 6, after V lost 0 bases and J lost 4 bases. CDR1 and CDR2 (germline): LGHNA, YNFKEQ. CDR3 length equals 16 residues. The CDR3 nucleotides are TGTGCCAGCAGCCAAGAAGTAACAGGGGGCTTCTATGGCTACACCTTC. It yields the protein CASSQEVTGGFYGYTF.

CDR3 residues: CATRTGGDEKLFF. The CDR3 DNA is TGTGCCACCAGGACGGGGGGGGATGAAAAACTGTTTTTT. This sequence joins TRBV24-1 and TRBJ1-4; possibly TRBD1 for D (5 bases). Germline V lookup: CDR1 KGHDR, CDR2 SFDVKD. CDR3 length: 13 amino acids. V lost 7 bases and J 6 bases, leaving 11 bases between the germline ends.

The table lists this clone with a few counts. The rearrangement joins TRBV7-3 to TRBJ1-6; D remains unclear. Germline CDR1 and CDR2: SGHTA and FQGTGA. This CDR3 contains 12 residues. Trimming removed 4 bases at V and 10 bases at J, with 8 bases between. CDR3 sequence: CASSYPGSPLHF. The DNA of the CDR3 is TGTGCCAGCAGCTACCCCGGGTCACCCCTCCACTTT.

The chain carries TRBV6-5 and TRBJ1-2; D perhaps matches TRBD1 (6 bases). The germline CDR1 and CDR2 sequences are MNHEY and SVGAGI. The CDR3 extends over 12 amino acids. The ends were cut back, 5 bases at V and 8 bases at J, with 12 bases in the middle. CDR3 region: CASSNRQEGYTF. The DNA for the CDR3 is TGTGCCAGCAGTAACCGACAGGAGGGCTACACCTTC.

The CDR3 protein is CASSPYRVGSYGYTF. CDR3 in DNA: TGTGCCAGCAGCCCCTACAGGGTAGGGTCCTATGGCTACACCTTC. The chain is built from TRBV7-3 and TRBJ1-2; D is perhaps TRBD1 (6 bases). Germline V gene lookup returns CDR1 SGHTA and CDR2 FQGTGA. V was trimmed by 5 bases and J by 4 bases, leaving 17 bases between them. This CDR3 spans 15 amino acids. Complete variable domain (other parts from reference TRBV7-3 and TRBJ1-2): GAGVSQTPSNKVTEKGKYVELRCDPISGHTALYWYRQSLGQGPEFLIYFQGTGAADDSGLPNDRFFAVRPEGSVSTLKIQRTERGDSAVYLCASSPYRVGSYGYTFGSGTRLTVV.